The T cell receptor beta chain described here comes from a study of blood T cells in healthy people across ages. Notes on the study in general: The study could not conclusively compare naive and antigen-experienced cells, given its unsorted PBMCs.

The second PCR ran roughly 6 to 12 cycles with a sample-barcoded 5' primer and J-beta primers. TCRdb re-analysed the 5' RACE reads in MiXCR, keeping a single row per CDR3 protein. This table has around 1,500,000 distinct CDR3 sequences, about 30% appearing once. This clonotype was counted at least ten times. What it binds is unknown. Samples each yielded at least 6 micrograms of total RNA. Sequenced: blood. The receptor was derived from a young woman in good health.

The CDR3 here is CASSSASNQPQHF. The CDR3 coding sequence is TGTGCCAGCAGCTCAGCCAGCAATCAGCCCCAGCATTTT. The rearrangement uses TRBV12-3 or TRBV12-4 and TRBJ1-5; D gene unclear. The CDR3 spans 13 residues. Trimming left V 6 bases short and J 1 base short, with 7 bases between.